These 9 T cell receptor beta chains originate from one sample sequenced in a study of beta chain features in type 1 diabetes. Sequencing targeted expressed TCRB transcripts, as all isolated RNA had been reverse transcribed. The method was immunoSEQ multiplex PCR; TCRdb's version includes in-frame clones alone and lacks a portion of them. Of about 620,000 clones in the sample, around 15% were seen once. Sequencing was performed on naive CD4+ T cells from blood. The receptors derive from a man aged 18 to 29 in good health.

CDR3 nucleotide sequence: TGTGCCAGCAGCTCGTCGACAGGGGGAATCCCCTACGAGCAGTACTTC. The encoded protein is CASSSSTGGIPYEQYF. This sequence joins TRBV7-2 and TRBJ2-7; 9 bases are a match to TRBD1. The germline CDR1 and CDR2 sequences are SGHTA and FQGNSA. This CDR3 comprises 16 residues. Trimming cost V 4 bases and J 2 bases; bases outside gene matches: 9. Drawing the rest from reference TRBV7-2 and TRBJ2-7, the complete variable domain is GAGVSQSPSNKVTEKGKDVELRCDPISGHTALYWYRQSLGQGLEFLIYFQGNSAPDKSGLPSDRFSAERTGGSVSTLTIQRTQQEDSAVYLCASSSSTGGIPYEQYFGPGTRLTVT.

This clone was found a few times. This sample also contains other DNA sequences that code for the same CDR3. The chain is built from TRBV18 and TRBJ1-1, with no clear D. This CDR3 comprises 13 residues. V was cut by 3 bases and J by 2 bases, with 7 bases left in between. CDR1 is KGHSH, CDR2 LQKENI, per germline. The CDR3, as DNA: TGTGCCAGCTCACCGCAGGCCAACACTGAAGCTTTCTTT. Protein sequence: CASSPQANTEAFF. Full variable domain (rest looked up from reference TRBV18 and TRBJ1-1): NAGVMQNPRHLVRRRGQEARLRCSPMKGHSHVYWYRQLPEEGLKFMVYLQKENIIDESGMPKERFSAEFPKEGPSILRIQQVVRGDSAAYFCASSPQANTEAFFGQGTRLTVV.

The rearrangement uses TRBV28 and TRBJ2-6; D gene unclear. The V and J ends lost 3 bases and 0 bases respectively, with 6 bases between them. Germline assignment: CDR1 MDHEN and CDR2 SYDVKM. The length of the CDR3 is 15 residues. The CDR3 DNA follows: TGTGCCAGCAGTTTGCATAACTCTGGGGCCAACGTCCTGACTTTC. Translating it yields CASSLHNSGANVLTF.

This clone was observed a handful of times. The rearrangement uses TRBV6-1 and TRBJ2-4; the match to TRBD1 covers 7 bases. The germline CDR1 and CDR2 sequences are MNHNS and SASEGT. The J segment lost 4 bases and the V segment lost 0 bases, leaving 3 bases of the junction unmatched. The CDR3 length is 15 residues. The CDR3 here is CASSEAWDSKNIQYF. In DNA, the CDR3 is TGTGCCAGCAGTGAAGCCTGGGACAGTAAAAACATTCAGTACTTC.

In regard to this clone: The conserved final phenylalanine or tryptophan is absent from the CDR3, which likely points to a read error. It is unclear where the CDR3 begins or ends on the DNA, so no DNA is shown, and the CDR3 is as TCRdb lists it. This chain links TRBV29-1 with TRBJ2-7. The CDR3 length is 8 residues, termini included. Germline values: CDR1 SQVTM, CDR2 ANQGSEA. The CDR3 protein is CSAAPLWG.

With respect to this clone: Other DNA sequences within the sample encode an identical CDR3. The genes are TRBV5-1 and TRBJ2-3; tentatively, D is TRBD1 (5 bases). There are 14 residues in the CDR3. Germline loops: CDR1 SGHRS, CDR2 YFSETQ. Trimming removed 0 bases from V and 3 bases from J, with 8 bases in between. The CDR3 protein is CASSLAQGTDTQYF. DNA for the CDR3: TGCGCCAGCAGCTTGGCCCAGGGAACAGATACGCAGTATTTT.

V and J are TRBV7-3 and TRBJ1-5; 8 bases agree with TRBD1. Per the germline V gene, CDR1 is SGHTA and CDR2 is FQGTGA. V trimming: 5 bases; J trimming: 6 bases; junction bases outside the gene matches: 12. The CDR3 is 16 amino acids. The chain's CDR3 is CASSEIGQGWGQPQHF. The CDR3 DNA reads TGTGCCAGCAGCGAGATTGGACAGGGCTGGGGTCAGCCCCAGCATTTT.

The CDR3 sequence is CASSFQWDGGNEQFF. Written as DNA, the CDR3 is TGTGCCAGCAGCTTCCAATGGGATGGAGGCAATGAGCAGTTCTTC. V is TRBV7-2 and J is TRBJ2-1; perhaps TRBD2 as D (5 bases). The germline CDR1 and CDR2 sequences are SGHTA and FQGNSA. The CDR3 extends over 15 amino acids. V lost 3 bases to trimming and J lost 6 bases, with 15 bases between them.

This chain joins TRBV7-2 and TRBJ2-1; TRBD1 matches 8 bases. This CDR3 is 15 amino acids long. Germline CDR1 reads SGHTA; CDR2 reads FQGNSA. With 5 bases clipped from V and 4 bases from J, the junction kept 7 bases outside the gene matches. CDR3 sequence: CASSDGTGPYNEQFF. The CDR3 nucleotides are TGTGCCAGCAGCGACGGGACAGGCCCATACAATGAGCAGTTCTTC.